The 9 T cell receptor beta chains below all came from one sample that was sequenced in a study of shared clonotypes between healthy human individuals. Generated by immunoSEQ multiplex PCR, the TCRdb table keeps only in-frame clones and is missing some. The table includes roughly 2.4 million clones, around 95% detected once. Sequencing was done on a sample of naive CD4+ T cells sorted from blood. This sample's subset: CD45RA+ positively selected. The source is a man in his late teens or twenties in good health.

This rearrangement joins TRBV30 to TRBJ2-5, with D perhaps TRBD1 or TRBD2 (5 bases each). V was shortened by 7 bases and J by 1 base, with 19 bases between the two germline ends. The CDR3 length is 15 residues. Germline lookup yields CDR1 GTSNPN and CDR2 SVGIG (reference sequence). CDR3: CASTIQLGPQETQYF. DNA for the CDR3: TGTGCCTCTACCATCCAGCTGGGACCCCAAGAGACCCAGTACTTC.

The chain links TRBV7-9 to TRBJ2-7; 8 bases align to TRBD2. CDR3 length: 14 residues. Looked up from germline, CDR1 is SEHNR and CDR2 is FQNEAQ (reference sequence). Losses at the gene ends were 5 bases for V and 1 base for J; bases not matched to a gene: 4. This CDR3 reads CASSPGGLSYEQYF. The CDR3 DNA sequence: TGTGCCAGCAGCCCGGGAGGGCTTTCCTACGAGCAGTACTTC. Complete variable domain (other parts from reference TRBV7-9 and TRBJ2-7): DTGVSQNPRHKITKRGQNVTFRCDPISEHNRLYWYRQTLGQGPEFLTYFQNEAQLEKSRLLSDRFSAERPKGSFSTLEIQRTEQGDSAMYLCASSPGGLSYEQYFGPGTRLTVT.

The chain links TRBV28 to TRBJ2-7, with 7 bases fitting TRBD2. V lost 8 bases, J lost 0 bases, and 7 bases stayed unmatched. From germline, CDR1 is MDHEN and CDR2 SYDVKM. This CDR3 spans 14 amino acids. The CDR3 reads CASLGGGSSYEQYF. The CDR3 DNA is TGTGCCAGCCTTGGGGGGGGGAGCTCCTACGAGCAGTACTTC.

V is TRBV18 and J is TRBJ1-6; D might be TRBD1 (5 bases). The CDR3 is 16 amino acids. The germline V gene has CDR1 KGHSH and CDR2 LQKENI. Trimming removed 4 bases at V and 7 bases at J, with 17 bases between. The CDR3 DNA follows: TGTGCCAGCTCACTCAACCCGGGACTTATGAATTCACCCCTCCACTTT. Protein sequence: CASSLNPGLMNSPLHF.

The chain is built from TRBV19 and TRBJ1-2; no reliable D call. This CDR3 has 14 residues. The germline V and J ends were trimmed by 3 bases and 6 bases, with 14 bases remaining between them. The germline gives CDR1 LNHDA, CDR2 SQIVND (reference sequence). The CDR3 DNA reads TGTGCCAGTAGTATGGTAGTTTTTATAGATGGCTACACCTTC. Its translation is CASSMVVFIDGYTF.

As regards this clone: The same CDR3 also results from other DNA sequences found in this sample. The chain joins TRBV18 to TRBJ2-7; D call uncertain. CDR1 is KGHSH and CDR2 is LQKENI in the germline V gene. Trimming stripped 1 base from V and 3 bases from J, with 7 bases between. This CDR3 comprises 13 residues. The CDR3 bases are TGTGCCAGCTCACCACTCGGAGACTACGAGCAGTACTTC. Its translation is CASSPLGDYEQYF.

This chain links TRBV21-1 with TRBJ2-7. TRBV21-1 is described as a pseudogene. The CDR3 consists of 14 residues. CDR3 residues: CASSKQGGYYEQYF. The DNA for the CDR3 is TGTGCCAGCAGCAAACAGGGGGGGTACTACGAGCAGTACTTC.

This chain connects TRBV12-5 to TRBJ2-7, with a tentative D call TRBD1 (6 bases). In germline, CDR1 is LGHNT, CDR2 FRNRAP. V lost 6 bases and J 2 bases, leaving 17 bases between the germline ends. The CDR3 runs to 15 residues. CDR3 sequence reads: CASGTGSKGPYEQYF. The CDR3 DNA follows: TGTGCTAGTGGCACAGGGTCGAAGGGCCCCTACGAGCAGTACTTC.

The CDR3 sequence: CASSGSRTRKLYEQYF. As DNA, the CDR3 is TGTGCCAGCAGTGGCTCCCGGACAAGGAAACTCTACGAGCAGTACTTC. The chain has TRBV6-1 and TRBJ2-7, with a weak D call TRBD1 (5 bases). V shed 4 bases and J shed 3 bases, with 19 bases lying between them. Germline CDR1 MNHNS, CDR2 SASEGT. The CDR3 is 16 residues long.